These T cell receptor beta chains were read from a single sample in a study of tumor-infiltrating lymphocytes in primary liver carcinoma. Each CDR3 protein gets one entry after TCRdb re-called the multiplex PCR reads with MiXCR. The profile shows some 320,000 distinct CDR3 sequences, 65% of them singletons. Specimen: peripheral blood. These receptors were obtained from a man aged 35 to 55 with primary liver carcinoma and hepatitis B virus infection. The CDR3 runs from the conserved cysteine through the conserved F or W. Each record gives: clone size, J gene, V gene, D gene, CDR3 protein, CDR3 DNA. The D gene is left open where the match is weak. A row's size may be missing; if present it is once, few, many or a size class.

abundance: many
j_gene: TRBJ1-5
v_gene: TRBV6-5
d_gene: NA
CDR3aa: CASSYSWGQIQPQHF
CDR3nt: TGTGCCAGCAGTTACTCTTGGGGCCAAATTCAGCCCCAGCATTTT

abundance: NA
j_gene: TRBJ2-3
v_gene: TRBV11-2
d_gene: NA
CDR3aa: CASSWLSGSTDTQYF
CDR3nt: TGTGCCAGCAGCTGGTTATCGGGATCCACAGATACGCAGTATTTT

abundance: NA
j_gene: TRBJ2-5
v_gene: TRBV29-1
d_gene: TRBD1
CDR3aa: CSVGTGKQGTQYF
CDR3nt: TGTAGCGTTGGGACAGGGAAGCAAGGGACCCAGTACTTC

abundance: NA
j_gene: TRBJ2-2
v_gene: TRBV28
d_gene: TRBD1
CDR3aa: CAGQGPGELFF
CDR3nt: TGTGCCGGACAGGGTCCCGGGGAGCTGTTTTTT

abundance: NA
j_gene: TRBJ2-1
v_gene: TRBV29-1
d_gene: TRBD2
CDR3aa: CSVPSGSLDRFF
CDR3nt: TGCAGCGTCCCTAGCGGGAGTCTTGATCGGTTCTTC

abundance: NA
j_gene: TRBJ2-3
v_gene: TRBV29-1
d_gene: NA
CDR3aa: CSVEGTGGTDTQYF
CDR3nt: TGCAGCGTTGAAGGAACGGGGGGCACAGATACGCAGTATTTT

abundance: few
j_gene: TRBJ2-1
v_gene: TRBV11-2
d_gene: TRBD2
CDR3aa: CASSSGLAGLGYNEQFF
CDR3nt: TGTGCCAGCAGCTCGGGACTAGCGGGTCTCGGCTACAATGAGCAGTTCTTC

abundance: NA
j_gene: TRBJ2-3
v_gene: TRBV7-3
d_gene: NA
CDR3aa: CASSTRFPDTQYF
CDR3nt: TGTGCCAGCAGCACGAGGTTTCCAGATACGCAGTATTTT

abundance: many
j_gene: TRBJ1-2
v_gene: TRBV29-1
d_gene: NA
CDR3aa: CSVEGDRTNYGYTF
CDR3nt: TGCAGCGTTGAAGGGGACCGCACTAACTATGGCTACACCTTC

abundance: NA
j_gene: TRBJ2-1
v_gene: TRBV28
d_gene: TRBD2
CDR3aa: CASLSAGASPNEQFF
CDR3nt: TGTGCCAGCCTCTCAGCGGGAGCTTCCCCAAATGAGCAGTTCTTC

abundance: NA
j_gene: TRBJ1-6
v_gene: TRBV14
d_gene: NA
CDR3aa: CASSHVKVGSPLHF
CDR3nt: TGTGCCAGCAGCCATGTTAAAGTTGGCTCACCCCTCCACTTT

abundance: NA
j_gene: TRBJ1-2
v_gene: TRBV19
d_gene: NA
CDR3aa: CASSPNPMPYGYTF
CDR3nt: TGTGCCAGTAGCCCTAACCCCATGCCGTATGGCTACACCTTC

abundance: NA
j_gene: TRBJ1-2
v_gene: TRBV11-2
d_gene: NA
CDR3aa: CARCLSGGLSGYTF
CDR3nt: TGTGCCAGATGCTTATCCGGGGGATTGAGCGGCTACACCTTC

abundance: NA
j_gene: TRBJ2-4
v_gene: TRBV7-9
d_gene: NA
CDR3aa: CASSYTRGKNIQYF
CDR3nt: TGTGCCAGCAGCTACACGCGGGGTAAAAACATTCAGTACTTC

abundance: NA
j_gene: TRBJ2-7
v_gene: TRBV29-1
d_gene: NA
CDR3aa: CSVGSGKGSYEQYF
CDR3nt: TGCAGCGTTGGATCCGGTAAAGGGTCCTACGAGCAGTACTTC

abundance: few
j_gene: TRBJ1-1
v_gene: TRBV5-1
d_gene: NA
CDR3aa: CASSPTLTPLNTEAFF
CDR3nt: TGCGCCAGCAGCCCGACCTTAACACCCCTGAACACTGAAGCTTTCTTT

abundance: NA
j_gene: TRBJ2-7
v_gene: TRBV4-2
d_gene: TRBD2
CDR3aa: CAGSPLGAGEQYF
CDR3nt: TGTGCCGGCAGCCCCCTTGGAGCGGGGGAGCAGTACTTC

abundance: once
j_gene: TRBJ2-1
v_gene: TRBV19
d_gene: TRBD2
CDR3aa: CASSSRAGDEQFF
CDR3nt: TGTGCCAGTAGTTCCAGGGCGGGGGATGAGCAGTTCTTC

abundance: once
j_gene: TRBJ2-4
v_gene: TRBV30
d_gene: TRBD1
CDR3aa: CAWSRQGDIQYF
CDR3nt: TGTGCCTGGAGTAGACAGGGAGACATTCAGTACTTC

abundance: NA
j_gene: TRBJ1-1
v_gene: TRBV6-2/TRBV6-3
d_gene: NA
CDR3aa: CAGSLLREYTEAFF
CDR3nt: TGTGCCGGCAGTCTCCTCCGGGAGTACACTGAAGCTTTCTTT

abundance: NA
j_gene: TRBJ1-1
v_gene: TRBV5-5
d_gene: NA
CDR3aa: CASSPRAGNTEAFF
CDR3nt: TGTGCCAGCAGCCCCCGGGCAGGGAACACTGAAGCTTTCTTT

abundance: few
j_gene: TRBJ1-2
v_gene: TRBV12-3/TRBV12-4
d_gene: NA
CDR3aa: CASSPGGLGGYTF
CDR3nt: TGTGCCAGCTCTCCGGGGGGACTCGGGGGCTACACCTTC

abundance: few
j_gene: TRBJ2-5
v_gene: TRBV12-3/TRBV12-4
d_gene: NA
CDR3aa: CASSLLAQETQYF
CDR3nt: TGTGCCAGCAGTCTTCTGGCGCAAGAGACCCAGTACTTC

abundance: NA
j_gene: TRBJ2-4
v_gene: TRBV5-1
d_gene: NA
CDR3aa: CANSLGATGGFNIQYF
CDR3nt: TGCGCCAACAGCTTGGGGGCGACAGGAGGTTTTAACATTCAGTACTTC

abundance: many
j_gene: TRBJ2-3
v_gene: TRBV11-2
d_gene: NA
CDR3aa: CASSLAARSTDTQYF
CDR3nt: TGTGCCAGCAGCTTGGCGGCACGAAGCACAGATACGCAGTATTTT

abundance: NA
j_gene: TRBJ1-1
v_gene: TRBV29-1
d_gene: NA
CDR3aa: CSIEGSGTEAFF
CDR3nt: TGCAGTATTGAAGGGTCGGGGACTGAAGCTTTCTTT

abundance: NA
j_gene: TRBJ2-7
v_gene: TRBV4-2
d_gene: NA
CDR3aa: CASSQEDGRSSYEQYF
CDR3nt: TGTGCCAGCAGTCAAGAAGATGGCAGGAGCTCCTACGAGCAGTACTTC

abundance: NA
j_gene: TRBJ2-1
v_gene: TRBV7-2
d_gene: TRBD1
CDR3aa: CASIQTGGADNEQFF
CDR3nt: TGTGCCAGCATCCAGACAGGGGGCGCGGACAATGAGCAGTTCTTC

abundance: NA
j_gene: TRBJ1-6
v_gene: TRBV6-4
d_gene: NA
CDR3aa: CASRRTNLYNSPLHF
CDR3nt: TGTGCCAGCAGACGGACGAACTTGTATAATTCACCCCTCCACTTT

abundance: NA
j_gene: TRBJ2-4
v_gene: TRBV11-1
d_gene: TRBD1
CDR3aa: CASSPEQGAMDNQYF
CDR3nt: TGTGCCAGCAGCCCAGAACAGGGGGCAATGGACAATCAGTACTTC

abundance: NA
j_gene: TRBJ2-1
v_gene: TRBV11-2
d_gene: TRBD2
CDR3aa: CACSSTRTSGTYNEQFF
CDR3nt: TGTGCCTGCAGCTCCACCCGGACTAGCGGGACATACAATGAGCAGTTCTTC

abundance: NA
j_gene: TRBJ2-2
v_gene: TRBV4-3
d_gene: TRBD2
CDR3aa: CASGQDGGGTGELFF
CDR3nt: TGCGCCAGCGGCCAAGATGGGGGAGGGACTGGGGAGCTGTTTTTT

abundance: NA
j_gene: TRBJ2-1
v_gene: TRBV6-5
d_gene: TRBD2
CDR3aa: CACSYSGTRGRGNEQFF
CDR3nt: TGTGCCTGCAGTTACTCCGGGACTAGGGGGAGAGGGAATGAGCAGTTCTTC

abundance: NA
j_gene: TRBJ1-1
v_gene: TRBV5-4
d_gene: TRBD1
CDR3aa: CASSINRGVTEAFF
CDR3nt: TGTGCCAGCAGCATAAACAGGGGAGTCACTGAAGCTTTCTTT

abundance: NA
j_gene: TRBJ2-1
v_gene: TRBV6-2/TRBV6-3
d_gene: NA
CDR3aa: CASIQGYNEQFF
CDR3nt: TGTGCCAGCATCCAGGGGTACAATGAGCAGTTCTTC

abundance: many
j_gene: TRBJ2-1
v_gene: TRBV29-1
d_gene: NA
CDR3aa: CSAGRGGSYNEQFF
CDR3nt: TGCAGCGCTGGGAGGGGGGGCTCCTACAATGAGCAGTTCTTC

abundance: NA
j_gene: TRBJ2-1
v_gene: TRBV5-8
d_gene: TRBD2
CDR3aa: CASSLMGLAGVTSSYNDQFF
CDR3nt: TGTGCCAGCAGCTTGATGGGACTAGCGGGAGTGACGAGCTCCTACAATGATCAGTTCTTC

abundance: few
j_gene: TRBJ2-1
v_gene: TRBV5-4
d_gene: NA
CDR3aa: CASSLGASYNEQFF
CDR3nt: TGTGCCAGCAGTTTGGGGGCCTCCTACAATGAGCAGTTCTTC

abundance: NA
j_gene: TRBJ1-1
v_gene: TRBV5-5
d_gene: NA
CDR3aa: CASSLRDWGEAFF
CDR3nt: TGTGCCAGCAGCTTGAGGGACTGGGGGGAAGCTTTCTTT

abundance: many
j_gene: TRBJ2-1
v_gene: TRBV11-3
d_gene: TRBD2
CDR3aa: CASSLGGGGAEQFF
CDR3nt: TGTGCCAGCAGCTTAGGGGGCGGGGGGGCTGAGCAGTTCTTC

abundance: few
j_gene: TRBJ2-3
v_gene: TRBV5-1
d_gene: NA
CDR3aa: CASSLEGFTTDTQYF
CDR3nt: TGCGCCAGCAGCTTGGAAGGCTTTACCACAGATACGCAGTATTTT

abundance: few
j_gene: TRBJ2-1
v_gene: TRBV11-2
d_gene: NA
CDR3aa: CASSLGVREQFF
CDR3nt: TGTGCCAGCAGCTTGGGGGTACGTGAGCAGTTCTTC

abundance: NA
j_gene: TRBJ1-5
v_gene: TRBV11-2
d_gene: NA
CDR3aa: CASNLGTGANQPQHF
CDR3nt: TGTGCCAGCAACTTAGGCACGGGGGCGAATCAGCCCCAGCATTTT

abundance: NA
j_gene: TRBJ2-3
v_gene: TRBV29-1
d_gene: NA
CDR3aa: CSIALQGRDTQYF
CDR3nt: TGCAGCATTGCACTGCAGGGAAGAGATACGCAGTATTTT

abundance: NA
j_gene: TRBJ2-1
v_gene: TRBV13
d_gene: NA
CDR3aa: CASSPDFSEQLF
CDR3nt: TGTGCCAGCAGCCCCGACTTCAGTGAGCAGTTATTC

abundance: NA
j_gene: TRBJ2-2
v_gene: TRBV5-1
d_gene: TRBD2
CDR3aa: CASSLSTSGRKNGELFF
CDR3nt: TGCGCCAGCAGCTTGTCGACTAGCGGGAGAAAAAACGGGGAGCTGTTTTTT

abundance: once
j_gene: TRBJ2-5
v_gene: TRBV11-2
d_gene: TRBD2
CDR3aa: CASSKVGPGLAGVTEAQYF
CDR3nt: TGTGCCAGCAGTAAAGTTGGACCGGGGCTAGCGGGAGTGACGGAGGCCCAGTACTTC